A single sample is the source of the 30 T cell receptor beta chains below, sequenced in a study of shared clonotypes between healthy human individuals. Profiling relied on immunoSEQ multiplex PCR, and the TCRdb table lists in-frame clones only, not all of them. The sample includes hundreds of thousands of clones, 85% to 95% of them seen just once. Positive CCR7 selection of CD45RO-negative cells yielded the naive CD8 cells, and terminally differentiated effector memory CD45RA+ cells were excluded. The sequencing input was naive CD8+ T cells sorted from blood. These receptor sequences come from a woman aged 25-40 years in good health.

This clone was observed a single time. The rearrangement joins TRBV4-1 to TRBJ1-1, with D unresolved. The CDR3 is made up of 14 amino acids. Germline assignment: CDR1 MGHRA and CDR2 YSYEKL. The V and J ends lost 1 base and 5 bases respectively, with 11 bases between them. For the CDR3, the DNA is TGCGCCAGCAGCCAAGGGCCTCTGTTGACTGAAGCTTTCTTT. This gives the protein CASSQGPLLTEAFF.

The chain combines TRBV27 with TRBJ1-1; D call uncertain. This CDR3 has 17 amino acids. In germline, CDR1 is MNHEY, CDR2 SMNVEV (reference sequence). Trimming removed 6 bases at V and 1 base at J, with 21 bases between. CDR3 sequence reads: CASSADRDFMGNTEAFF. CDR3 bases: TGTGCCAGCAGCGCAGATCGGGATTTCATGGGGAACACTGAAGCTTTCTTT.

The V and J genes are TRBV27 and TRBJ2-7, with D tentatively TRBD1 or TRBD2 (5 bases each). Trimming removed 0 bases from V and 3 bases from J, with 18 bases in between. The CDR3 spans 17 residues. In germline, CDR1 is MNHEY, CDR2 SMNVEV (reference sequence). The chain's CDR3 is CASSLSGVGAHSYEQYF. In DNA form, the CDR3 reads TGTGCCAGCAGTTTATCGGGGGTTGGAGCTCATAGCTACGAGCAGTACTTC.

This chain uses TRBV6-1 with TRBJ1-1; D is unresolved. There are 11 residues in the CDR3. V was shortened by 3 bases and J by 3 bases, with 2 bases between the two germline ends. From germline, CDR1 is MNHNS and CDR2 SASEGT. The CDR3 nucleotides read TGTGCCAGCAGTGAGTACACTGAAGCTTTCTTT. Translated: CASSEYTEAFF.

The chain links TRBV6-4 to TRBJ2-2; D remains ambiguous. Germline CDR1 reads MRHNA; CDR2 reads SNTAGT. This CDR3 has 14 residues. Trimming cost V 6 bases and J 1 base, with 9 bases left between them. This CDR3 reads CASSPTRNTGELFF. Written as DNA, the CDR3 is TGTGCCAGCAGCCCGACGAGGAACACCGGGGAGCTGTTTTTT.

This clone appeared a single time. This chain connects TRBV19 to TRBJ2-6, with D possibly TRBD2 on 6 matching bases. The CDR3 contains 20 residues. Per the germline V gene, CDR1 is LNHDA and CDR2 is SQIVND (reference sequence). Trimming took off 1 base at V and 2 bases at J, with 21 bases between the two ends. CDR3 loop: CASSIGLGTFNTPGANVLTF. In DNA form, the CDR3 reads TGTGCCAGTAGTATAGGCCTCGGGACTTTCAACACCCCTGGGGCCAACGTCCTGACTTTC.

The V gene is TRBV5-1, the J gene TRBJ2-7, with D possibly called TRBD1 or TRBD2 (5 bases each). This CDR3 contains 13 residues. Germline CDR1 is SGHRS and CDR2 is YFSETQ. V shed 5 bases and J shed 2 bases, with 11 bases lying between them. The DNA for the CDR3 is TGCGCCAGCAGTTTTCAGGGACCCTACGAGCAGTACTTC. Its translation is CASSFQGPYEQYF.

This rearrangement joins TRBV18 to TRBJ2-1; no clear D. This CDR3 has 12 residues. V shed 2 bases and J shed 7 bases, with 6 bases lying between them. In germline, CDR1 is KGHSH, CDR2 LQKENI. CDR3 bases: TGTGCCAGCTCACCAGGTAGTAATGAGCAGTTCTTC. It is translated as CASSPGSNEQFF.

This chain uses TRBV10-1 with TRBJ2-2; D uncertain. The CDR3 has 14 amino acids. V lost 3 bases and J lost 0, with 5 bases in between. CDR1 and CDR2 from the germline V gene are WNHNN and SYGVQD (reference sequence). The CDR3 coding sequence is TGCGCCAGCAGTGAAGCAGCGAACACCGGGGAGCTGTTTTTT. It codes for CASSEAANTGELFF.

This chain links TRBV2 with TRBJ2-7; the D gene is possibly TRBD1 (5 bases). Between the trimmed V and J ends, which lost 3 bases and 3 bases, there was a span of 12 bases. Per the germline V gene, CDR1 is SNHLY and CDR2 is FYNNEI. The CDR3 loop spans 14 amino acids. In nucleotides, the CDR3 is TGTGCCAGCAGTGACGCGGACAAGGGCTACGAGCAGTACTTC. Encoded protein: CASSDADKGYEQYF.

The chain combines TRBV27 with TRBJ1-5, with D uncertain. The CDR3 loop spans 13 amino acids. Germline values: CDR1 MNHEY, CDR2 SMNVEV (reference sequence). V was pared by 2 bases and J by 8 bases, with 10 bases between. CDR3 region: CASSLRTSEPQHF. DNA for the CDR3: TGTGCCAGCAGTTTACGGACCTCGGAGCCCCAGCATTTT.

V and J are TRBV16 and TRBJ2-7, with D unresolved. The ends were cut back, 4 bases at V and 3 bases at J, with 13 bases in the middle. Per germline, CDR1 KGHSY and CDR2 FQNENV. There are 14 residues in the CDR3. DNA of the CDR3: TGTGCCAGCAGCCCCGACTCAGGAGTCTACGAGCAGTACTTC. Translated: CASSPDSGVYEQYF.

V usage is TRBV4-2 and J usage is TRBJ1-4, with 7 bases aligning to TRBD1. Trimming removed 1 base from V and 3 bases from J; junction bases left unmatched: 5. The CDR3 covers 16 residues. CDR1 is LGHNA and CDR2 is YNFKEQ in the germline V gene. CDR3 nucleotides: TGTGCCAGCAGCCAAGGGGACAGCCTGGCTAATGAAAAACTGTTTTTT. Its protein is CASSQGDSLANEKLFF.

The rearrangement links TRBV6-1 to TRBJ2-2; D is unresolved. The CDR3 covers 12 residues. Germline CDR1 reads MNHNS; CDR2 reads SASEGT. V was trimmed by 1 base and J by 6 bases, leaving 3 bases between them. In DNA form, the CDR3 reads TGTGCCAGCAGTGAAGACCCCGGGGAGCTGTTTTTT. Its translation is CASSEDPGELFF.

This chain joins TRBV9 and TRBJ2-7, with 10 bases aligning to TRBD2. J gave up 3 bases and V 1 base, and 1 base lay outside the gene matches. The CDR3 length is 14 residues. Germline V gives CDR1 SGDLS, CDR2 YYNGEE. The CDR3 DNA follows: TGTGCCAGCAGCGTATCTAGCGGGAGCTACGAGCAGTACTTC. This translates into CASSVSSGSYEQYF.

This chain uses TRBV13 with TRBJ2-7, with D uncertain. Trimming shortened V by 3 bases and J by 5 bases, and 11 bases separated the two germline ends. From germline, CDR1 is PRHDT and CDR2 FYEKMQ (reference sequence). There are 13 residues in the CDR3. CDR3 in DNA: TGTGCCAGCAGCTTGGGTAGGGTACACGAGCAGTACTTC. This sequence encodes CASSLGRVHEQYF.

The chain has TRBV9 and TRBJ1-1; possibly TRBD1 for D (5 bases). Germline-derived CDR1 and CDR2 are SGDLS and YYNGEE. This CDR3 comprises 15 residues. The V gene lost 0 bases and the J gene lost 1 base, with 10 bases spanning the gap. The CDR3 loop is CASSVGWGTNTEAFF. The CDR3 bases are TGTGCCAGCAGCGTAGGGTGGGGGACGAACACTGAAGCTTTCTTT.

The chain uses TRBV29-1 and TRBJ2-7, with 9 bases fitting TRBD1. The CDR3 is made up of 14 amino acids. The germline CDR1 and CDR2 sequences are SQVTM and ANQGSEA. Unmatched junction bases numbered 12, after V lost 6 bases and J lost 6 bases. This chain's CDR3 is CSVLGPGQGSEQYF. CDR3 DNA: TGCAGCGTACTCGGACCGGGACAGGGATCCGAGCAGTACTTC.

The chain is built from TRBV28 and TRBJ1-2; no definite D call. The germline V gene has CDR1 MDHEN and CDR2 SYDVKM. Trimming removed 2 bases at V and 4 bases at J, with 8 bases between. This CDR3 has 13 residues. CDR3 nucleotides: TGTGCCAGCAGTTTAGAGAATAGCTATGGCTACACCTTC. Its protein product is CASSLENSYGYTF.

CDR3 in DNA: TGTGCCAGCAGGACAAGCGGGAGACGGTTGGGCGAGCAGTACTTC. Translated: CASRTSGRRLGEQYF. The V call is TRBV7-2, the J call TRBJ2-7, with TRBD2 matching 8 bases. Germline V gene data show CDR1 as SGHTA and CDR2 as FQGNSA. The CDR3 runs to 15 residues. J lost 6 bases, V lost 6 bases, and 13 bases had no gene match.

J is TRBJ2-7 and V is TRBV30; D gene ambiguous. Germline values: CDR1 GTSNPN, CDR2 SVGIG (reference sequence). This CDR3 spans 11 amino acids. V was shortened by 1 base and J by 4 bases, with 5 bases between the two germline ends. CDR3 in amino acids: CAWSAWYEQYF. CDR3 in DNA: TGTGCCTGGAGTGCGTGGTACGAGCAGTACTTC.

This clone was observed a few times. The chain uses TRBV7-9 and TRBJ1-2, with D uncertain. Germline lookup yields CDR1 SEHNR and CDR2 FQNEAQ (reference sequence). V lost 3 bases, J lost 8 bases, and 19 bases lay in between. The CDR3 sequence is 15 residues long. CDR3 DNA sequence: TGTGCCAGCAGCTTTGATGCTTCAGCCAAAAGCGGCTACACCTTC. Translated, it gives CASSFDASAKSGYTF. The whole variable domain, remainder taken from reference TRBV7-9 and TRBJ1-2, is DTGVSQNPRHKITKRGQNVTFRCDPISEHNRLYWYRQTLGQGPEFLTYFQNEAQLEKSRLLSDRFSAERPKGSFSTLEIQRTEQGDSAMYLCASSFDASAKSGYTFGSGTRLTVV.

Details on this clone: Distinct nucleotide sequences in the sample also encode this CDR3. The chain uses TRBV5-1 and TRBJ2-1; D not certain. The V end was cut by 3 bases, the J end by 3 bases, with 7 bases between. The CDR3 spans 13 residues. Germline V gene lookup returns CDR1 SGHRS and CDR2 YFSETQ. In nucleotides, the CDR3 is TGCGCCAGCAGCTCCACGGGCTACAATGAGCAGTTCTTC. Translating it yields CASSSTGYNEQFF.

The chain recombines TRBV27 with TRBJ1-5, with D perhaps matching TRBD1 (6 bases). Between the trimmed V and J ends, which lost 5 bases and 5 bases, there was a span of 10 bases. The CDR3 is made up of 13 amino acids. Germline V gene data show CDR1 as MNHEY and CDR2 as SMNVEV (reference sequence). CDR3 amino acids: CASSKQGHQPQHF. Written as DNA, the CDR3 is TGTGCCAGCAGTAAGCAGGGGCATCAGCCCCAGCATTTT.

This chain connects TRBV2 to TRBJ2-5; D is unresolved. Germline V gives CDR1 SNHLY, CDR2 FYNNEI. With 2 bases removed from V and 5 bases from J, the gap between germline ends came to 6 bases. The CDR3 spans 12 residues. The CDR3 is CASSEFTETQYF. The CDR3 coding sequence is TGTGCCAGCAGTGAATTTACGGAGACCCAGTACTTC.

The chain uses TRBV27 and TRBJ2-1, with D possibly TRBD2 on 6 matching bases. Germline CDR1 reads MNHEY; CDR2 reads SMNVEV (reference sequence). V gave up 3 bases and J gave up 6 bases, with 9 bases separating them. CDR3 size: 13 residues. The CDR3 sequence is CASSLGLTNEQFF. CDR3 coding DNA: TGTGCCAGCAGTTTGGGACTTACCAATGAGCAGTTCTTC.

This rearrangement joins TRBV4-2 to TRBJ1-2; a possible D gene is TRBD1 (5 bases). Germline CDR1 and CDR2: LGHNA and YNFKEQ. The CDR3 runs 16 residues. V was pared by 0 bases and J by 7 bases, with 18 bases between. The CDR3: CASSQEGQGKRSGYTF. In DNA, the CDR3 is TGTGCCAGCAGCCAAGAGGGGCAGGGAAAAAGAAGTGGCTACACCTTC.

The chain links TRBV27 to TRBJ2-1, with D possibly TRBD2 on 7 matching bases. The V gene's germline CDR1 is MNHEY and CDR2 SMNVEV (reference sequence). V dropped 6 bases and J dropped 4 bases, with 13 bases sitting between them. This CDR3 is built from 14 residues. The CDR3 reads CASRGGPLYNEQFF. In nucleotides, the CDR3 is TGTGCCAGCAGGGGGGGGCCCTTGTACAATGAGCAGTTCTTC.

This chain uses TRBV28 with TRBJ1-5; perhaps TRBD1 as D (5 bases). The V end was cut by 7 bases, the J end by 7 bases, with 17 bases between. This CDR3 has 14 residues. Germline V gene sequence: CDR1 MDHEN, CDR2 SYDVKM. CDR3 amino acids: CASTPGPGRQPQHF. CDR3 nucleotides: TGTGCCAGCACCCCGGGACCGGGGAGACAGCCCCAGCATTTT.

This chain connects TRBV5-5 to TRBJ1-1; D is perhaps TRBD1 (6 bases). The CDR3 is 12 amino acids. The V gene lost 0 bases and the J gene lost 8 bases, with 8 bases spanning the gap. CDR1 and CDR2 (germline): SGHKS, YYEKEE (reference sequence). The CDR3 DNA sequence: TGTGCCAGCAGCTTGGAGGACAGAGAAGCTTTCTTT. Its translation is CASSLEDREAFF.